These 17 T cell receptor beta chains were sequenced from one sample in a study of blood T cell repertoires in COVID-19. Clones were read by immunoSEQ multiplex PCR, and TCRdb kept only the in-frame ones, dropping some. The data contain about 73,000 clones, approximately 89% of them seen just once; the ten biggest clones take up approximately 9%. What was sequenced was peripheral blood. Every receptor here comes from a man of 80 years or more with acute or convalescent COVID-19.

This CDR3 is CASSLYSSAGELFF. The CDR3 region has the DNA TGTGCCAGCAGCTTATACTCGTCGGCCGGGGAGCTGTTTTTT. The chain uses TRBV7-3 and TRBJ2-2; no definite D call. CDR1 is SGHTA, CDR2 FQGTGA, per germline. This CDR3 spans 14 amino acids. V lost 2 bases and J 6 bases, leaving 10 bases between the germline ends.

This clone was observed a handful of times. The chain carries TRBV18 and TRBJ1-2; possible D gene TRBD1, 5 bases. Per the germline V gene, CDR1 is KGHSH and CDR2 is LQKENI. There are 13 residues in the CDR3. The V end lost 3 bases, the J end lost 7 bases, and 12 bases lay between the germline ends. CDR3 residues: CASSPGGGRGYTF. CDR3 sequence (DNA): TGTGCCAGCTCACCGGGGGGTGGCCGTGGCTACACCTTC.

This clone was detected only a few times. J is TRBJ2-2 and V is TRBV27; D might be TRBD2 (5 bases). Germline CDR1 reads MNHEY; CDR2 reads SMNVEV (reference sequence). This CDR3 has 12 residues. Trimming pared 5 bases from V and 6 bases from J, leaving 7 bases between. The CDR3 here is CASSGLSGELFF. Here the CDR3 DNA reads TGTGCCAGCAGTGGACTCTCCGGGGAGCTGTTTTTT.

The chain has TRBV18 and TRBJ2-2, with no clear D. In germline, CDR1 is KGHSH, CDR2 LQKENI. The V gene lost 5 bases and the J gene lost 7 bases, with 17 bases spanning the gap. CDR3 length: 15 residues. CDR3 amino acids: CASSYSKTGVGELFF. The CDR3 DNA sequence: TGTGCCAGCTCATACAGCAAAACCGGCGTCGGGGAGCTGTTTTTT.

The genes are TRBV5-1 and TRBJ1-3; unclear D gene. V lost 3 bases and J 2 bases, leaving 9 bases between the germline ends. CDR3 length equals 14 residues. Per the germline V gene, CDR1 is SGHRS and CDR2 is YFSETQ. The CDR3 spells CASSSTGTGNTIYF. The CDR3 DNA sequence: TGCGCCAGCAGCTCGACGGGGACTGGAAACACCATATATTTT.

The chain couples TRBV30 to TRBJ2-7; 7 bases align to TRBD2. The V gene's germline CDR1 is GTSNPN and CDR2 SVGIG (reference sequence). The CDR3 runs 12 residues. Unmatched junction bases numbered 5, after V lost 3 bases and J lost 6 bases. The CDR3 protein is CAWRSSGGEQYF. The CDR3 nucleotides are TGTGCCTGGAGGAGTTCGGGGGGCGAGCAGTACTTC.

The chain joins TRBV15 to TRBJ2-7; 8 bases map to TRBD2. V dropped 4 bases and J dropped 4; count of bases not matched to a gene: 6. The CDR3 totals 14 residues. Germline assignment: CDR1 LNHNV and CDR2 YYDKDF (reference sequence). In nucleotides, the CDR3 is TGTGCCACCAGCACAACTAGCGGAGGTTACGAGCAGTACTTC. Translating gives CATSTTSGGYEQYF.

The rearrangement uses TRBV2 and TRBJ2-7; no firm D call. The CDR3 spans 17 residues. Germline lookup yields CDR1 SNHLY and CDR2 FYNNEI. The V gene lost 7 bases and the J gene lost 1 base, with 23 bases spanning the gap. The CDR3 region has the DNA TGTGCCAGCACCCTAAGCGATTTCCGCCTTATTTCCTACGAGCAGTACTTC. Encoded protein: CASTLSDFRLISYEQYF.

This chain connects TRBV28 to TRBJ1-4, with a possible D match to TRBD1 (6 bases). Trimming took 8 bases from V and 7 from J, leaving 17 bases between them. The CDR3 sequence is 14 residues long. Germline V gives CDR1 MDHEN, CDR2 SYDVKM. The CDR3 here is CASSKGGAGEKLFF. The CDR3 nucleotides read TGTGCCAGCTCAAAAGGGGGGGCGGGTGAAAAACTGTTTTTT.

The chain employs TRBV30 and TRBJ1-5; TRBD1 aligns across 8 bases. Germline trimming cut 0 bases from V and 0 bases from J; bases unmatched to any gene: 13. The CDR3 covers 19 residues. Per germline, CDR1 GTSNPN and CDR2 SVGIG (reference sequence). CDR3 in amino acids: CAWSVHWGTGSVSNQPQHF. CDR3 in DNA: TGTGCCTGGAGTGTACATTGGGGGACAGGATCAGTTAGCAATCAGCCCCAGCATTTT.

The rearrangement joins TRBV29-1 to TRBJ2-7; 11 bases agree with TRBD1. The trim removed 6 bases at V and 3 bases at J, leaving 1 base unmatched. The CDR3 length is 12 residues. Germline V gene data show CDR1 as SQVTM and CDR2 as ANQGSEA. CDR3 DNA: TGCAGCGTAGGGACAGGGGGCTACGAGCAGTACTTC. Protein product: CSVGTGGYEQYF.

In this sample, this clone turned up many times. The rearrangement uses TRBV7-3 and TRBJ1-3; D is unclear. Germline V gene data show CDR1 as SGHTA and CDR2 as FQGTGA. This CDR3 has 15 amino acids. Trimming cost V 3 bases and J 0 bases, with 9 bases left between them. The CDR3: CASSLSPGSGNTIYF. The CDR3, as DNA: TGTGCCAGCAGCTTGTCCCCGGGCTCTGGAAACACCATATATTTT.

The V and J genes are TRBV11-2 and TRBJ2-2; a possible D gene is TRBD1 (6 bases). V was clipped by 6 bases and J by 8 bases, with 25 bases between them. This CDR3 contains 17 residues. CDR1 and CDR2 from the germline V gene are SGHAT and FQNNGV. The CDR3 region is CASRSARGTDETGELFF. The CDR3, as DNA: TGTGCCAGCAGATCGGCGAGGGGGACGGACGAGACTGGGGAGCTGTTTTTT.

The CDR3 here is CASSPRVEGAFF. Written as DNA, the CDR3 is TGTGCCAGCTCACCCCGGGTAGAGGGAGCTTTCTTT. V and J are TRBV18 and TRBJ1-1; D remains ambiguous. This CDR3 has 12 amino acids. V was shortened by 3 bases and J by 10 bases, with 12 bases between the two germline ends. Looked up from germline, CDR1 is KGHSH and CDR2 is LQKENI.

The V call is TRBV5-4, the J call TRBJ1-5, with 8 bases aligning to TRBD1. With V trimmed by 4 bases and J by 0 bases, 6 bases remained unmatched. Looked up from germline, CDR1 is SGHNT and CDR2 is YYREEE (reference sequence). The CDR3 extends over 16 amino acids. The CDR3 DNA sequence: TGTGCCAGCAGCCCGGGACAGGCCCCTAGCAATCAGCCCCAGCATTTT. Amino acid sequence: CASSPGQAPSNQPQHF.

V gene TRBV18 combines with J gene TRBJ2-7, with 9 bases identical to TRBD1. This CDR3 contains 14 residues. V dropped 3 bases and J dropped 5; count of bases not matched to a gene: 5. Germline V gene sequence: CDR1 KGHSH, CDR2 LQKENI. The chain's CDR3 is CASSPQTGGDEQYF. The CDR3 region has the DNA TGTGCCAGCTCACCTCAAACAGGGGGCGACGAGCAGTACTTC.

V usage is TRBV12-3 or TRBV12-4 and J usage is TRBJ2-5; TRBD1 matches 8 bases. The length of the CDR3 is 13 residues. V dropped 6 bases and J dropped 5; count of bases not matched to a gene: 5. CDR3 sequence: CASSPGTGETQYF. DNA of the CDR3: TGTGCCAGCAGCCCTGGGACAGGCGAGACCCAGTACTTC.